Described below is a single T cell receptor (beta chain) sequence and its context. TCRdb's copy holds only in-frame clones and misses some; the assay was immunoSEQ multiplex PCR. Of a few hundred thousand clones listed, approximately 83% are singletons. The CDR3 has 14 amino acids. Germline CDR1 reads GTSNPN; CDR2 reads SVGIG (reference sequence). The ends were cut back, 4 bases at V and 2 bases at J, with 13 bases in the middle. These data come from a study of blood T cell repertoires in COVID-19. Study-wide background: Nucleic acid was either cDNA or gDNA, and it came from T cells, B-cell-depleted T cells, or PBMCs.

The sequencing input was peripheral blood. This receptor was identified in a young woman who had recovered from COVID-19. The V and J genes are TRBV30 and TRBJ2-3; maybe TRBD1 (6 bases). The CDR3 nucleotides are TGTGCCTGGAAGCTTCAGGGGAACACAGATACGCAGTATTTT. As protein: CAWKLQGNTDTQYF.